This T cell receptor (beta chain) is drawn from a study of monozygotic twins with inflammatory bowel disease. General study points: With others, IBD patients shared fewer clonotypes than healthy twins did, especially with disease activity.

With respect to this clonotype: Its antigen is not identified.

One entry per CDR3 protein, without DNA, is what TCRdb gives after re-calling the 5' RACE reads. Its table lists a few hundred thousand distinct CDR3 sequences. This CDR3 is built from 15 residues. The germline V gene has CDR1 MDHEN and CDR2 SYDVKM. The chain links TRBV28 to TRBJ2-1; TCRdb picks TRBD2, but there is no DNA to check that call. Sequenced input: blood. The clonotype originates from a human donor with ulcerative colitis or Crohn's disease, or a healthy co-twin of an affected twin (not recorded which). The CDR3 sequence is CASIFRRGTYNEQFF.